This entry concerns a single T cell receptor (beta chain). This entry comes from a study of response to subunit inactivated influenza vaccine. CDR1 MNHNY and CDR2 SVGAGI come from the germline V gene (reference sequence). The V and J ends lost 1 base and 2 bases respectively, with 5 bases between them. The length of the CDR3 is 13 residues. MiXCR was run by TCRdb on the RT-PCR reads, yielding one entry per CDR3 protein. The table has some 570,000 distinct CDR3 sequences, approximately 10% seen once; the top ten hold approximately 10%. This sample was shared with a second study, whose subject was T cells expressing NK-cell markers. As that study records: It was by 5'RACE template switching with UMIs that TCR beta cDNA was made. The sequencing cohort of eight donors included seven HCMV-seropositive individuals and one seronegative individual.

The rearrangement joins TRBV6-6 to TRBJ2-5, with D uncertain. The sample consisted of PBMCs from blood, taken on the day of vaccination. This TCR came from a man aged 50-60 years who received an inactivated influenza vaccine. The CDR3 sequence: CASSYWEQETQYF. The CDR3, as DNA: TGTGCCAGCAGTTACTGGGAACAAGAGACCCAGTACTTC.